This TCR beta chain was observed in a study of blood T cell repertoires in COVID-19. Study at large: The United States, Italy and Spain supplied acute and convalescent COVID-19 samples. Nucleic acid was either cDNA or gDNA, and it came from T cells, B-cell-depleted T cells, or PBMCs.

As regards this clone: The junction departs from the called germline gene at one end, perhaps through a read error.

Germline V gene sequence: CDR1 SGHAT, CDR2 FQNNGV. This CDR3 contains 12 residues. Authors' methods: Estimation of nucleated cell counts was performed using reference gene primer amplification. Measured with immunoSEQ multiplex PCR; TCRdb has only the in-frame clones, and not every one. V and J calls and clone size are copied from that table; D and trimming were computed from the DNA. Of under 150,000 clones in the sample, around nine tenths were seen once. Sequencing was carried out using peripheral blood. This clonotype was obtained from a man aged 50-59 years with active or convalescent COVID-19. The rearrangement uses TRBV11-2 and TRBJ2-7, with TRBD2 matching 9 bases. CDR3 sequence reads: CATSSGRSEQYF. The CDR3 region has the DNA TGTGCCACCAGCAGCGGGAGGAGCGAGCAGTACTTC. The variable domain in full, with the rest retrieved from reference TRBV11-2 and TRBJ2-7, is EAGVAQSPRYKIIEKRQSVAFWCNPISGHATLYWYQQILGQGPKLLIQFQNNGVVDDSQLPKDRFSAERLKGVDSTLKIQPAKLEDSAVYLCATSSGRSEQYFGPGTRLTVT.